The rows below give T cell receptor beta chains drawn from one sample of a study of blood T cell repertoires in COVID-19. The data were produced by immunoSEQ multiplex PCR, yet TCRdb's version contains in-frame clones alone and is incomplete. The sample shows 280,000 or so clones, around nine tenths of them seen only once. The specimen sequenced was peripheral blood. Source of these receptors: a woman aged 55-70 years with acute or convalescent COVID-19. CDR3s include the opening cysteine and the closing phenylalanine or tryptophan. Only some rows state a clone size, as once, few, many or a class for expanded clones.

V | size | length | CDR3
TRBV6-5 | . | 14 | CASSFDRDRGGYTF
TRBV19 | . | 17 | CASSIFRGQGGSYEQYF
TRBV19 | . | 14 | CASRGTGMGNTIYF
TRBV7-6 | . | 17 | CASSSLGTSGFTDTQYF
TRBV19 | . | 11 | CASSTGETQYF
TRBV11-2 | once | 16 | CASSLTSGSTAETQYF
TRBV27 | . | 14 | CASRQTGRRTEAFF
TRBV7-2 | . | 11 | CASSLGGAKDF
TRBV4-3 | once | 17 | CASSQDRDRVGSQPQHF
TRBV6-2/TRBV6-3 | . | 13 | CASSAGQARWKLF